What follows describes a single T cell receptor (beta chain). This sample is drawn from a study of CD8 T cells in Susac syndrome. An input of about 0.45 to 1 ug of RNA was subjected to reverse transcription using random hexamers. TCRdb recomputed calls from the immunoSEQ multiplex PCR reads with MiXCR, one row per CDR3 protein. The sample records over 95,000 distinct CDR3 sequences, 85% to 95% being singletons. Trimming took 1 base from V and 3 from J, leaving 10 bases between them. Per the germline V gene, CDR1 is LGHDT and CDR2 is YNNKEL (reference sequence). The CDR3 consists of 14 residues. V is TRBV3-1 and J is TRBJ2-7; perhaps TRBD1 as D (5 bases). This clonotype originated in a human donor in good health. Material for sequencing was CD8+ T cells from PBMCs. The CDR3 DNA sequence: TGTGCCAGCAGCCAAGTCGTGCAGGGCTACGAGCAGTACTTC. It translates to CASSQVVQGYEQYF.